Listed below are T cell receptor beta chains from one sample, sequenced in a study of radiation and T cells in renal cell carcinoma. The data were produced by immunoSEQ multiplex PCR, yet TCRdb's version contains in-frame clones alone and is incomplete. There are 140,000 to 150,000 clones in the sample; roughly nine tenths occur only once, and around 4% lies in the top ten. The material was blood, obtained from a patient whose treatment included radiotherapy and nephrectomy. Every receptor here comes from a woman aged 70 to 79 with renal cell carcinoma. Each CDR3 is given with its conserved first and last residue. The D gene is left open where the match is weak. A row's size may be missing; if present it is once, few, many or a size class.

len	d_gene	abundance	v_gene	j_gene	CDR3aa	CDR3nt
16	.	.	TRBV7-2	TRBJ1-1	CASSLVGGGMNTEAFF	TGTGCCAGCAGCTTAGTTGGGGGCGGCATGAACACTGAAGCTTTCTTT
14	.	.	TRBV6-1	TRBJ2-2	CASSEALGGVELFF	TGTGCCAGCAGTGAAGCGCTCGGGGGTGTGGAGCTGTTTTTT
12	.	.	TRBV30	TRBJ2-1	CAWSVGPGEQFF	TGTGCCTGGAGCGTGGGGCCAGGAGAGCAGTTCTTC
20	TRBD1	.	TRBV18	TRBJ2-6	CASSPLDRGTGGSGANVLTF	TGTGCCAGCTCACCCCTGGATCGCGGGACAGGGGGCTCTGGGGCCAACGTCCTGACTTTC
15	.	.	TRBV4-2	TRBJ2-3	CASSLEGGGSDTQYF	TGTGCCAGCAGCCTGGAGGGGGGCGGCTCAGATACGCAGTATTTT
14	.	.	TRBV6-1	TRBJ2-1	CASSAGGPLNEQFF	TGTGCCAGCAGTGCGGGGGGCCCCCTCAATGAGCAGTTCTTC
11	.	.	TRBV30	TRBJ2-3	CAWPTRDTQYF	TGTGCCTGGCCCACTAGAGATACGCAGTATTTT
14	.	.	TRBV7-9	TRBJ1-5	CASSEDWNNQPQHF	TGTGCCAGCAGCGAAGACTGGAATAATCAGCCCCAGCATTTT
15	TRBD1	.	TRBV2	TRBJ2-2	CASSHGQGEAGELFF	TGTGCCAGCAGTCACGGACAGGGGGAGGCCGGGGAGCTGTTTTTT
13	.	.	TRBV11-3	TRBJ2-3	CASIGTSTDTQYF	TGTGCCAGCATCGGGACTAGCACAGATACGCAGTATTTT
13	.	.	TRBV5-1	TRBJ1-1	CASSLSPDREAFF	TGCGCCAGCAGCCTAAGCCCTGACAGGGAAGCTTTCTTT
15	.	.	TRBV19	TRBJ2-2	CASSILPANTGELFF	TGTGCCAGTAGTATACTACCCGCGAACACCGGGGAGCTGTTTTTT
14	TRBD2	once	TRBV28	TRBJ2-7	CASTSRGGAYEQYF	TGTGCCAGCACCTCTCGGGGGGGGGCCTACGAGCAGTACTTC
15	TRBD1	.	TRBV9	TRBJ1-6	CASSVVGTGASPLHF	TGTGCCAGCAGCGTAGTGGGGACAGGGGCTTCACCCCTCCACTTT
19	TRBD2	.	TRBV4-2	TRBJ2-2	CASSHAPGLAGENTGELFF	TGTGCCAGCAGCCATGCCCCGGGACTAGCGGGAGAGAACACCGGGGAGCTGTTTTTT
14	.	.	TRBV7-2	TRBJ1-1	CASSLAFGNTEAFF	TGTGCCAGCAGCTTAGCGTTCGGGAACACTGAAGCTTTCTTT
13	.	.	TRBV5-6	TRBJ2-4	CASSLRGVDIQYF	TGTGCCAGCAGCTTGAGGGGAGTGGACATTCAGTACTTC
14	.	.	TRBV19	TRBJ1-5	CASSIQGVGKPQHF	TGTGCCAGTAGTATTCAAGGGGTGGGGAAGCCCCAGCATTTT
14	TRBD1	.	TRBV28	TRBJ1-2	CASSQGTDDYGYTF	TGTGCCAGCAGCCAGGGGACAGATGACTATGGCTACACCTTC
16	.	.	TRBV7-9	TRBJ1-2	CASSLGDTTNNYGYTF	TGTGCCAGCAGCTTAGGGGACACAACTAATAACTATGGCTACACCTTC
14	TRBD1	.	TRBV19	TRBJ1-5	CASSRQGLEQPQHF	TGTGCCAGTAGCAGACAGGGTCTAGAACAGCCCCAGCATTTT
12	TRBD2	.	TRBV6-6	TRBJ2-7	CAIPGGSYEQYF	TGTGCCATCCCGGGGGGGTCCTACGAGCAGTACTTC
11	.	.	TRBV28	TRBJ1-1	CASSFELEAFF	TGTGCCAGCAGTTTTGAACTTGAAGCTTTCTTT
12	.	.	TRBV19	TRBJ2-7	CASSSVSYEQYF	TGTGCCAGTAGTAGCGTCTCCTACGAGCAGTACTTC
14	.	.	TRBV27	TRBJ1-6	CASSLGGLNSPLHF	TGTGCCAGCAGTTTGGGGGGGCTTAATTCACCCCTCCACTTT
13	.	.	TRBV28	TRBJ2-7	CASNQQGGSEQYF	TGTGCCAGCAACCAACAAGGAGGGTCCGAGCAGTACTTC
13	TRBD1	few	TRBV27	TRBJ1-4	CASSFSDRDKLFF	TGTGCCAGCAGTTTTTCCGACAGGGACAAACTGTTTTTT
12	TRBD2	.	TRBV19	TRBJ2-3	CASRLAAGTQYF	TGTGCCAGTAGACTAGCGGCGGGCACGCAGTATTTT
13	.	.	TRBV28	TRBJ1-6	CASSFGRGSPLHF	TGTGCCAGCAGCTTCGGGAGGGGATCACCCCTCCACTTT
16	TRBD2	once	TRBV5-4	TRBJ2-3	CASSTGTSGDTDTQYF	TGTGCCAGCAGCACCGGGACTAGCGGGGACACAGATACGCAGTATTTT
16	.	.	TRBV14	TRBJ2-2	CASSQWPSSFTGELFF	TGTGCCAGCAGCCAATGGCCATCCAGTTTCACCGGGGAGCTGTTTTTT
18	.	.	TRBV28	TRBJ2-6	CASSVPGSSDSGANVLTF	TGTGCCAGCAGTGTACCGGGATCATCAGACTCTGGGGCCAACGTCCTGACTTTC